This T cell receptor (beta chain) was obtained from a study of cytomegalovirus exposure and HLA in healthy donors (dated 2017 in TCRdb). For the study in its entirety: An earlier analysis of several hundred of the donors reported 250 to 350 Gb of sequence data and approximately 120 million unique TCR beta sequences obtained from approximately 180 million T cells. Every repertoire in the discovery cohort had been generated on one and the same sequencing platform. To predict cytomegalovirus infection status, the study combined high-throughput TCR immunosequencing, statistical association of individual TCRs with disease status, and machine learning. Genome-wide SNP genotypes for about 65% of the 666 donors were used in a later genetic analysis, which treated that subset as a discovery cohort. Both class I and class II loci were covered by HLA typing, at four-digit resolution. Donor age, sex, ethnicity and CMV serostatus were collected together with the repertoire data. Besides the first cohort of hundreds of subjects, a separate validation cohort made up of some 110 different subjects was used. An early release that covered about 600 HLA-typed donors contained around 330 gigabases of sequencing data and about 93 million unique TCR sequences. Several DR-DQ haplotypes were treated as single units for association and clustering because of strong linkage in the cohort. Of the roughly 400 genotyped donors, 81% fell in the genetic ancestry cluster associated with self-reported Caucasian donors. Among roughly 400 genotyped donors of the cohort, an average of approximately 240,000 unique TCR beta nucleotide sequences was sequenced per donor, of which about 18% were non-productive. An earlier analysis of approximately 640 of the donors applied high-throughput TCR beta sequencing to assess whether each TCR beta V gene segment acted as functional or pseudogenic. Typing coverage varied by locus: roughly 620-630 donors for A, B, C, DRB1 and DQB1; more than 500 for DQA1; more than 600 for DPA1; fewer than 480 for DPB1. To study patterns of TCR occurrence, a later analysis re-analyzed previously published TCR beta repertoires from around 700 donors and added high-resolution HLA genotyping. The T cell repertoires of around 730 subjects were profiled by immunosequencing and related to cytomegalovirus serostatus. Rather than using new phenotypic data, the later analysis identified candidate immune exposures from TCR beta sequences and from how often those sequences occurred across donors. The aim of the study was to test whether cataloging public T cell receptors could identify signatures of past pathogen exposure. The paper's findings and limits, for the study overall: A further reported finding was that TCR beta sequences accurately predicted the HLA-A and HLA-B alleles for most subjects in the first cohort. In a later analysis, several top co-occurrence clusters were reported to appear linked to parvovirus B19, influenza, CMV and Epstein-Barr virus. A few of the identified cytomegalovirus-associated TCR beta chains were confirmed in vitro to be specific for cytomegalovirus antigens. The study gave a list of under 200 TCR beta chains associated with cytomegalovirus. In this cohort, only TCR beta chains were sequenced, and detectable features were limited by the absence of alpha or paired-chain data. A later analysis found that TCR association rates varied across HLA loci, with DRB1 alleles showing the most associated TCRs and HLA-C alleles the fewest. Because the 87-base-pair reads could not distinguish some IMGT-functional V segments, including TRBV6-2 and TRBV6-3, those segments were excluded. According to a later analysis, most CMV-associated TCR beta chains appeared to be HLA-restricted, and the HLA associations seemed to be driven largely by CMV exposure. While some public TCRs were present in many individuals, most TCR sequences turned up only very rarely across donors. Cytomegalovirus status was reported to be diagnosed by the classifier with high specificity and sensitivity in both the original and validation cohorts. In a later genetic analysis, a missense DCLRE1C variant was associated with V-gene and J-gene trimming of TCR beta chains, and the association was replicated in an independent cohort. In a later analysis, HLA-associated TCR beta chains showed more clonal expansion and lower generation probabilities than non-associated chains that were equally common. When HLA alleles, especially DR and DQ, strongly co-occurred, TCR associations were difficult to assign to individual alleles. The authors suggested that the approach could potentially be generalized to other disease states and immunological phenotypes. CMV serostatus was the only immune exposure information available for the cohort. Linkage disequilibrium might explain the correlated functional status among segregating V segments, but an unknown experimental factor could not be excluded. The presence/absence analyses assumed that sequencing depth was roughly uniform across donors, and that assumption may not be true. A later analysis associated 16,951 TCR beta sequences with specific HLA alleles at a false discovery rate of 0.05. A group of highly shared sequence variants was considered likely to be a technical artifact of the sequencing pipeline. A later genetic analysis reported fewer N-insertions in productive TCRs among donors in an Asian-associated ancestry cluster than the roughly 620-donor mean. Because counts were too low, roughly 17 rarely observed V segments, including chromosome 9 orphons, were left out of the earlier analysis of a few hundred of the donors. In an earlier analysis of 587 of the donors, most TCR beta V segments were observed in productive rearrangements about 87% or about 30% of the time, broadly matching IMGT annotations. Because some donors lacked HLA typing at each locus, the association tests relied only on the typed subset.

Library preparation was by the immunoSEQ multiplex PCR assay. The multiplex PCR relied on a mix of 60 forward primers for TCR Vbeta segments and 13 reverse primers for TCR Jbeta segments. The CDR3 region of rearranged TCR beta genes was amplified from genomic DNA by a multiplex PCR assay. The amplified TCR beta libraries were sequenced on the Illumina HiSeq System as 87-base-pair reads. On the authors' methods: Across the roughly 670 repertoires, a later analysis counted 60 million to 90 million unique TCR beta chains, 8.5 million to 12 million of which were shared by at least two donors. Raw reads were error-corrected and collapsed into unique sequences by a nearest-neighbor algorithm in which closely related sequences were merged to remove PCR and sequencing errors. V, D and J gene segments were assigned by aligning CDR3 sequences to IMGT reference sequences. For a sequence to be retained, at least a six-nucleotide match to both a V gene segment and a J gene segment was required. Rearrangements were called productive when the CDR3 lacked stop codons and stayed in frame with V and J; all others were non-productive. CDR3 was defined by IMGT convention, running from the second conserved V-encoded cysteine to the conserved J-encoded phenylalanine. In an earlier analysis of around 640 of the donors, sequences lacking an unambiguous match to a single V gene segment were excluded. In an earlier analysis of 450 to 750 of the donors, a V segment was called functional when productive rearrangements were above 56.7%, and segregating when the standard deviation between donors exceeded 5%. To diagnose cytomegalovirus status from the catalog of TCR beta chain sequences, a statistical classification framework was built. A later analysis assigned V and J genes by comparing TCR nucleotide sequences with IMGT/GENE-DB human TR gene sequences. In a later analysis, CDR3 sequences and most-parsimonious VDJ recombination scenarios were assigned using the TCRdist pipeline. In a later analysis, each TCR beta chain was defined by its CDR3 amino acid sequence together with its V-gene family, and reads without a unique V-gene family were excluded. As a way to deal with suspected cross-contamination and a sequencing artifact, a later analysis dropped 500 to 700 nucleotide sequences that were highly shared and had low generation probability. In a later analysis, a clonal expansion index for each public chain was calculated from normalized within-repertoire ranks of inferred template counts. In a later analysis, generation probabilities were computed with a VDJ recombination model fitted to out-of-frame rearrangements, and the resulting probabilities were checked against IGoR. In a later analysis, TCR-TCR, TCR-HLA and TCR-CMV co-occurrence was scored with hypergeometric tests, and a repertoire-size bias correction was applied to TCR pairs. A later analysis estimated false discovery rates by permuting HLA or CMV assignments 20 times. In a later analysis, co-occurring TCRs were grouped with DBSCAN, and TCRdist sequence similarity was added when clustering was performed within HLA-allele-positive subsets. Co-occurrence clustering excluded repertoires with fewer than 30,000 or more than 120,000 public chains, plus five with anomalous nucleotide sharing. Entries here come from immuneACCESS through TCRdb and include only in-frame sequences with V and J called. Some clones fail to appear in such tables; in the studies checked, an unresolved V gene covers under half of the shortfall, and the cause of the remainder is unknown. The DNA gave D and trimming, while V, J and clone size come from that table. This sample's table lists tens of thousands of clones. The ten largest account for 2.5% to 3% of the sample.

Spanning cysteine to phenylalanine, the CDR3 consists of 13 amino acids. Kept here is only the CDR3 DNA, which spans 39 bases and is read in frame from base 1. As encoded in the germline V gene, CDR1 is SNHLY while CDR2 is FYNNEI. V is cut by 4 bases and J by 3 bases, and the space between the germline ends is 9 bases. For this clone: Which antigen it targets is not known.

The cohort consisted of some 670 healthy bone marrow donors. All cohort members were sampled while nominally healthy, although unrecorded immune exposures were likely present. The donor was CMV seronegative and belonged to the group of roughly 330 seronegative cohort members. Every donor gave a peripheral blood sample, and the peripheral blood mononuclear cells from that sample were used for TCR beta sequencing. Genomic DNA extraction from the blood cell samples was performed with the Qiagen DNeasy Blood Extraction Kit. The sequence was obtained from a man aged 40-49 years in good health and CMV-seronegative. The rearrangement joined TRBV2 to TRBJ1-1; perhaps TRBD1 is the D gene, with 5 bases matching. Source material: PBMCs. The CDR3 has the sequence CASSGGHHTEAFF. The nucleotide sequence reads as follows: TGTGCCAGCAGTGGAGGACACCACACTGAAGCTTTCTTT.